This T cell receptor beta chain was sequenced for a study of blood T cell repertoires in COVID-19. Clinical histories supplied by participants themselves formed the basis of cohort assignment. Germline values: CDR1 MGHDK, CDR2 SYGVNS. This CDR3 spans 14 amino acids. With 4 bases removed from V and 4 bases from J, the gap between germline ends came to 13 bases. In the original workflow: Cell counts per sample came from amplifying reference gene primers. Sequenced by immunoSEQ multiplex PCR; TCRdb stores in-frame clones only, minus some. D and trimming were read from the DNA, whereas the V and J calls and clone size are those reported in that table. The sample gives about 270,000 clones, nearly 90% of which show up once; about 1% is in the top ten.

Sequences were obtained from PBMCs or T cells enriched from blood (not recorded which). The sequence was obtained from a woman younger than 45 who had recovered from COVID-19. V is TRBV25-1 and J is TRBJ2-5, with D possibly being TRBD1 (6 bases). The CDR3 is CASSVAGAGETQYF. The CDR3 region has the DNA TGTGCCAGCAGTGTGGCAGGGGCGGGAGAGACCCAGTACTTC.